The 20 T cell receptor beta chains listed next were all sequenced from one sample in a study of blood T cell repertoires in COVID-19. TCRdb's table, derived via immunoSEQ multiplex PCR, lists solely in-frame clones and lacks some. The data hold about 160,000 clones, with more than 75% observed a single time. The sequencing sample was made of PBMCs or T cells enriched from blood (not recorded which). The receptors come from a woman between 45 and 65 years old who had recovered from COVID-19.

In this sample, this clone turned up a few times. V gene TRBV6-5 combines with J gene TRBJ1-6; D is undetermined. This CDR3 is built from 13 residues. The germline V and J ends were trimmed by 5 bases and 11 bases, with 13 bases remaining between them. The germline V gene has CDR1 MNHEY and CDR2 SVGAGI. CDR3 DNA sequence: TGTGCCAGCAGTACCCAAACGGTGGCACCCCTCCACTTT. It translates to CASSTQTVAPLHF.

The rearrangement links TRBV13 to TRBJ1-2; D is undetermined. CDR1 is PRHDT, CDR2 FYEKMQ, per germline (reference sequence). The CDR3 extends over 13 amino acids. V lost 5 bases and J lost 4, with 11 bases in between. CDR3 amino acids: CASSPLDLYGYTF. Here the CDR3 DNA reads TGTGCCAGCAGCCCCCTAGACCTCTATGGCTACACCTTC.

The chain recombines TRBV14 with TRBJ2-7; 8 bases fit TRBD1. Germline-derived CDR1 and CDR2 are SGHDN and FVKESK. The CDR3 totals 14 residues. The junction had 2 bases not matched to a gene; V was cut back by 2 bases and J by 2 bases. The CDR3 DNA sequence: TGTGCCAGCAGCCAATGGGACAGGCCCTACGAGCAGTACTTC. Amino acids: CASSQWDRPYEQYF. The whole variable domain, filled in from reference TRBV14 and TRBJ2-7, reads EAGVTQFPSHSVIEKGQTVTLRCDPISGHDNLYWYRRVMGKEIKFLLHFVKESKQDESGMPNNRFLAERTGGTYSTLKVQPAELEDSGVYFCASSQWDRPYEQYFGPGTRLTVT.

The gene calls are TRBV7-9 and TRBJ2-7; 7 bases agree with TRBD1. The V gene's germline CDR1 is SEHNR and CDR2 FQNEAQ (reference sequence). The CDR3 extends over 14 amino acids. Losses at the gene ends were 5 bases for V and 5 bases for J; bases not matched to a gene: 9. The CDR3 DNA reads as TGTGCCAGCAGCCCAGACAGGGATCTTAACGAGCAGTACTTC. It yields the protein CASSPDRDLNEQYF.

J is TRBJ2-5 and V is TRBV6-6; TRBD2 agrees at 7 bases. Germline trimming cut 4 bases from V and 4 bases from J; bases unmatched to any gene: 6. Germline V gene lookup returns CDR1 MNHNY and CDR2 SVGAGI (reference sequence). This CDR3 contains 14 residues. CDR3 coding DNA: TGTGCCAGCAGTTTAGGAGCGGGGCTAGAGACCCAGTACTTC. Translating gives CASSLGAGLETQYF.

This rearrangement joins TRBV19 to TRBJ2-3; 8 bases match TRBD1. The germline CDR1 and CDR2 sequences are LNHDA and SQIVND (reference sequence). The CDR3 sequence is 16 residues long. Germline trimming cut 7 bases from V and 4 bases from J; bases unmatched to any gene: 13. CDR3 residues: CASTGGAGLIADTQYF. The CDR3, as DNA: TGTGCCAGTACAGGGGGCGCAGGTTTAATCGCAGATACGCAGTATTTT. Full variable domain (missing parts from reference TRBV19 and TRBJ2-3): DGGITQSPKYLFRKEGQNVTLSCEQNLNHDAMYWYRQDPGQGLRLIYYSQIVNDFQKGDIAEGYSVSREKKESFPLTVTSAQKNPTAFYLCASTGGAGLIADTQYFGPGTRLTVL.

The chain combines TRBV29-1 with TRBJ2-3; a possible D gene is TRBD1 (6 bases). CDR1 is SQVTM and CDR2 is ANQGSEA in the germline V gene. The CDR3 loop spans 14 amino acids. V was clipped by 4 bases and J by 0 bases, with 11 bases between them. CDR3 loop: CSVANRESTDTQYF. Here the CDR3 DNA reads TGCAGCGTTGCGAACAGGGAAAGCACAGATACGCAGTATTTT.

This chain links TRBV15 with TRBJ1-5, with D hard to call. Trimming stripped 0 bases from V and 5 bases from J, with 8 bases between. Germline loops: CDR1 LNHNV, CDR2 YYDKDF (reference sequence). The CDR3 extends over 14 amino acids. This CDR3 reads CATSRDESYQPQHF. CDR3 nucleotides: TGTGCCACCAGCAGAGATGAGAGCTATCAGCCCCAGCATTTT.

This chain links TRBV27 with TRBJ2-7; possibly TRBD1 for D (5 bases). Germline V gene lookup returns CDR1 MNHEY and CDR2 SMNVEV (reference sequence). This CDR3 spans 13 amino acids. V gave up 6 bases and J gave up 3 bases, with 12 bases separating them. The CDR3 protein is CASRIQGDYEQYF. The CDR3 DNA reads as TGTGCCAGCAGGATTCAGGGCGACTACGAGCAGTACTTC.

This rearrangement joins TRBV7-2 to TRBJ1-1; 7 bases align to TRBD1. After removal of 5 bases from V and 11 bases from J, the junction contained 8 bases not matched to a gene. Germline loops: CDR1 SGHTA, CDR2 FQGNSA. The CDR3 runs 12 residues. Here the CDR3 reads CASSPDRDVAFF. The DNA of the CDR3 is TGTGCCAGCAGCCCCGACAGGGACGTTGCTTTCTTT. The full variable domain, in which reference TRBV7-2 and TRBJ1-1 provide the parts outside the CDR3, is GAGVSQSPSNKVTEKGKDVELRCDPISGHTALYWYRQSLGQGLEFLIYFQGNSAPDKSGLPSDRFSAERTGGSVSTLTIQRTQQEDSAVYLCASSPDRDVAFFGQGTRLTVV.

V and J are TRBV4-2 and TRBJ2-2, with TRBD2 matching over 10 bases. Germline trimming cut 2 bases from V and 5 bases from J; bases unmatched to any gene: 14. From germline, CDR1 is LGHNA and CDR2 YNFKEQ. The CDR3 extends over 19 amino acids. The CDR3 sequence: CASSQQFLASGGRTGELFF. The CDR3 DNA follows: TGTGCCAGCAGCCAACAATTCCTCGCTAGCGGGGGACGAACCGGGGAGCTGTTTTTT.

The V call is TRBV6-2 or TRBV6-3, the J call TRBJ1-5; D remains ambiguous. V was pared by 2 bases and J by 1 base, with 9 bases between. This CDR3 is built from 15 residues. CDR1 is MNHEY, CDR2 SVGEGT, per germline. CDR3 loop: CASSYPRLSNQPQHF. The CDR3 nucleotides are TGTGCCAGCAGTTACCCCCGACTGAGCAATCAGCCCCAGCATTTT.

The chain carries TRBV5-3 and TRBJ2-1; tentative D call: TRBD1 (5 bases). TRBV5-3 is labeled an ORF, and its function is uncertain. The length of the CDR3 is 17 residues. With 4 bases removed from V and 8 bases from J, the gap between germline ends came to 25 bases. CDR3 in DNA: TGTGCCAGAAGCCACAACCTGACAGCCGATAAATTCTATGAGCAGTTCTTC. Translating gives CARSHNLTADKFYEQFF.

This chain uses TRBV3-1 (or the pseudogene TRBV3-2) with TRBJ1-4, with D unclear. The CDR3 runs 14 residues. V lost 3 bases, J lost 0 bases, and 5 bases lay in between. CDR1 LGHDT and CDR2 YNNKEL come from the germline V gene (reference sequence). Here the CDR3 DNA reads TGTGCCAGCAGCCAGCCGGCAACTAATGAAAAACTGTTTTTT. The encoded protein is CASSQPATNEKLFF.

This chain uses TRBV4-1 with TRBJ2-3; D is perhaps TRBD2 (6 bases). CDR3 length: 16 amino acids. CDR1 is MGHRA and CDR2 is YSYEKL in the germline V gene. The V end was cut by 4 bases, the J end by 0 bases, with 14 bases between. Here the CDR3 reads CASSPTGESSTDTQYF. The CDR3 DNA is TGCGCCAGCAGCCCCACGGGGGAATCTAGCACAGATACGCAGTATTTT.

The CDR3 DNA is TGCGCCAGCAGCTTGTTTTCTAGCTCTTACGAGCAGTACTTC. This gives the protein CASSLFSSSYEQYF. The chain joins TRBV5-1 to TRBJ2-7; TRBD2 is a possible D gene (5 bases). V was pared by 1 base and J by 4 bases, with 12 bases between. Germline CDR1 and CDR2: SGHRS and YFSETQ. CDR3 length: 14 residues.

V usage is TRBV4-1 and J usage is TRBJ1-6; tentatively, D is TRBD1 (6 bases). The CDR3 runs to 12 residues. V lost 7 bases to trimming and J lost 10 bases, with 11 bases between them. Germline V CDR1 and CDR2: MGHRA, YSYEKL. The CDR3, as DNA: TGCGCCAGCAAACAGGGTTTCTCACCCCTCCACTTT. Its protein product is CASKQGFSPLHF.

The V gene is TRBV11-3, the J gene TRBJ2-3; 12 nucleotides match TRBD2. The V gene end was trimmed by 4 bases and the J gene end by 2 bases; junction bases not matched to a gene: 4. CDR1 is SGHNT, CDR2 YENEEA, per germline. The CDR3 has 16 amino acids. The CDR3 reads CASSSTSGGFTDTQYF. CDR3 DNA: TGTGCCAGCAGCTCGACTAGCGGGGGTTTCACAGATACGCAGTATTTT.

This chain joins TRBV2 and TRBJ2-7, with D tentatively TRBD1 (5 bases). The CDR3 has 14 amino acids. Deletions cut 6 bases from V and 2 bases from J, with 14 bases between. Germline V gives CDR1 SNHLY, CDR2 FYNNEI. CDR3 DNA sequence: TGTGCCAGCAGCCCCCGCCCGACAGCCTACGAGCAGTACTTC. Protein: CASSPRPTAYEQYF.

J is TRBJ2-2 and V is TRBV6-5; D is possibly TRBD1 (7 bases). V was cut by 5 bases and J by 4 bases, with 14 bases left in between. CDR1 is MNHEY and CDR2 is SVGAGI in the germline V gene. The CDR3 loop spans 15 amino acids. CDR3 in DNA: TGTGCCAGCAGTACCCGACAGGGACTCACCGGGGAGCTGTTTTTT. Translating it yields CASSTRQGLTGELFF.